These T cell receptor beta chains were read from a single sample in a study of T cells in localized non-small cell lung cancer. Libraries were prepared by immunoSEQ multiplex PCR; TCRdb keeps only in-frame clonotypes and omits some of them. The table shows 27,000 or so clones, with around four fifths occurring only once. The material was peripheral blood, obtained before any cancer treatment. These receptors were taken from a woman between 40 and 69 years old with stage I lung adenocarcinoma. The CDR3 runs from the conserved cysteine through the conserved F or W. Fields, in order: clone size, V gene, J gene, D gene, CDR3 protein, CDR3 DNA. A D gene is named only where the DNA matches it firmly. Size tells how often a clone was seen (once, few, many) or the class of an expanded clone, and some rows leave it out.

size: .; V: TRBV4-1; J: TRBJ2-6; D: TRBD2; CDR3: CASSPRGGGSGANVLTF; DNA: TGCGCCAGCAGCCCCCGAGGCGGGGGGTCTGGGGCCAACGTCCTGACTTTC
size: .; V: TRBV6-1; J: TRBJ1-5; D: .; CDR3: CASSEYIYSNQPQHF; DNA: TGTGCCAGCAGTGAATACATCTATAGCAATCAGCCCCAGCATTTT
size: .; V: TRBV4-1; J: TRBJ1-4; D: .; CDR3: CASSRSQGGRGRATNEKLFF; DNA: TGCGCCAGCAGTCGCTCTCAAGGGGGGCGTGGCCGAGCGACTAATGAAAAACTGTTTTTT
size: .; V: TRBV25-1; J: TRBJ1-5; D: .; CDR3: CASSDGQAGVNQPQHF; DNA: TGTGCCAGCAGTGATGGCCAGGCAGGGGTGAATCAGCCCCAGCATTTT
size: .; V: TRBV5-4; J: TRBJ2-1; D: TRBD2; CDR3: CASSLAGGNEQFF; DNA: TGTGCCAGCAGCTTAGCGGGGGGCAATGAGCAGTTCTTC
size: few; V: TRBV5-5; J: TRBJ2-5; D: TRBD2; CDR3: CASSLAGSGGLETQYF; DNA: TGTGCCAGCAGCTTGGCCGGTAGCGGGGGACTAGAGACCCAGTACTTC
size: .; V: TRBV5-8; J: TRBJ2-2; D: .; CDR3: CASSLWGAYTGELFF; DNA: TGTGCCAGCAGCTTGTGGGGGGCTTACACCGGGGAGCTGTTTTTT
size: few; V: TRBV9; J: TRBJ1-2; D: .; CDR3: CASSVASELNYGYTF; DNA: TGTGCCAGCAGCGTAGCTTCGGAATTGAACTATGGCTACACCTTC
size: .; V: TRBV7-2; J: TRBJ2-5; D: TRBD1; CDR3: CASSRGQGQETQYF; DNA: TGTGCCAGCAGCCGAGGACAGGGGCAAGAGACCCAGTACTTC
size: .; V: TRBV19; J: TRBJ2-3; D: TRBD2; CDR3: CASGLTSGTDTQYF; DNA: TGTGCCAGTGGCTTAACTAGCGGCACAGATACGCAGTATTTT
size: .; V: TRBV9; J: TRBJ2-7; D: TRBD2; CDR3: CASSVAPGLATYEQYF; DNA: TGTGCCAGCAGCGTAGCCCCCGGACTAGCGACCTACGAGCAGTACTTC
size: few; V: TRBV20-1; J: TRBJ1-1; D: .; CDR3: CSAMTNTEAFF; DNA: TGCAGTGCTATGACGAACACTGAAGCTTTCTTT
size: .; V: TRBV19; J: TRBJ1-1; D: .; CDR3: CASTLSGGSGMRTEAFF; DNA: TGTGCCAGTACCCTCTCGGGGGGAAGTGGTATGCGCACTGAAGCTTTCTTT
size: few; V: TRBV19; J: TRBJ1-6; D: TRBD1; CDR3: CASSTGTGSNSPLHF; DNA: TGTGCCAGTAGTACAGGGACAGGGTCTAATTCACCCCTCCACTTT
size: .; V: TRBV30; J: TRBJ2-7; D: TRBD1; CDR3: CAFRGPNEQYF; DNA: TGTGCCTTCAGGGGGCCCAACGAGCAGTACTTC
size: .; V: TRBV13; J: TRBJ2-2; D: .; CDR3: CASSSEVGELFF; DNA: TGTGCCAGCAGCTCGGAGGTGGGGGAGCTGTTTTTT
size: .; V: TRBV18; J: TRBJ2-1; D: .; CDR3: CASSYDRNPYNEQFF; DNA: TGTGCCAGCTCATACGACAGGAATCCATACAATGAGCAGTTCTTC
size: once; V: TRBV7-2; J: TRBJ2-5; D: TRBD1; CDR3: CASSLPGTAQETQYF; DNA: TGTGCCAGCAGCTTACCCGGGACAGCCCAAGAGACCCAGTACTTC
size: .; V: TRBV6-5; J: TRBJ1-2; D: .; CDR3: CASSFHSQGPQDGYTF; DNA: TGTGCCAGCAGTTTCCACTCTCAGGGCCCCCAGGATGGCTACACCTTC
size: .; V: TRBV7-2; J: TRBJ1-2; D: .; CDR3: CASSPIGGPGLRGYTF; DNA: TGTGCCAGCAGCCCCATCGGCGGTCCAGGGCTTCGGGGCTACACCTTC
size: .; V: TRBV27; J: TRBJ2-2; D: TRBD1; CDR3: CASSPLGTGVWNTGELFF; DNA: TGTGCCAGCAGTCCACTGGGGACAGGGGTGTGGAACACCGGGGAGCTGTTTTTT
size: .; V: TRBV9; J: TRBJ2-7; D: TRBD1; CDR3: CASSVAPTGGQYEQYF; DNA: TGTGCCAGCAGCGTAGCTCCGACAGGGGGCCAGTACGAGCAGTACTTC
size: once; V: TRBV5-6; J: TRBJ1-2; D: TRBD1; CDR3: CASSSGQGGAYGYTF; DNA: TGTGCCAGCAGCTCGGGACAGGGTGGTGCCTATGGCTACACCTTC
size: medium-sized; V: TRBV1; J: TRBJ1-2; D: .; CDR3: CTSSQVLYGYTF; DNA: TGCACCAGCAGCCAAGTTCTCTATGGCTACACCTTC
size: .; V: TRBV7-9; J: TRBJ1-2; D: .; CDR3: CASSLVLGTGRLGGYTF; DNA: TGTGCCAGCAGCTTAGTACTAGGAACCGGACGGCTTGGGGGCTACACCTTC
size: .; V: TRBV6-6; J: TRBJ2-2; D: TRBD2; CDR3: CASSYGLAGGTGELFF; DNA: TGTGCCAGCAGTTACGGACTAGCGGGGGGCACCGGGGAGCTGTTTTTT
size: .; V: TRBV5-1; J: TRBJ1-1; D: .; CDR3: CASSLGLGTEAFF; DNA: TGCGCCAGCAGCTTAGGTTTGGGCACTGAAGCTTTCTTT